These 25 T cell receptor beta chains were sequenced from one sample in a study of blood T cell repertoires in COVID-19. Some clones are missing from TCRdb's copy, which holds only in-frame ones; the method was immunoSEQ multiplex PCR. The repertoire holds about 220,000 clones, with around nine tenths as singletons. The sequenced sample consisted of peripheral blood. The receptor source for this set is a man in his forties with acute or convalescent COVID-19.

The chain is built from TRBV19 and TRBJ2-3; TRBD1 matches at 10 bases. V shed 8 bases and J 0 bases; nucleotides not matched to a gene: 2. Germline lookup yields CDR1 LNHDA and CDR2 SQIVND (reference sequence). The CDR3 length is 14 residues. The CDR3 bases are TGTGCCAGTGGGACAGGGGTGAGCACAGATACGCAGTATTTT. The encoded protein is CASGTGVSTDTQYF.

The rearrangement joins TRBV25-1 to TRBJ1-4, with a tentative D call TRBD1 (5 bases). Germline V lookup: CDR1 MGHDK, CDR2 SYGVNS. CDR3 length equals 13 residues. V gave up 6 bases and J gave up 4 bases, with 9 bases separating them. CDR3 sequence (DNA): TGTGCCAGCAGGGTGGACAATAATGAAAAACTGTTTTTT. Translating it yields CASRVDNNEKLFF.

The chain links TRBV28 to TRBJ2-7; TRBD2 might be the D (6 bases). The germline gives CDR1 MDHEN, CDR2 SYDVKM. There are 17 residues in the CDR3. Trimming removed 1 base at V and 5 bases at J, with 21 bases between. The chain's CDR3 is CASSLSPTSWSKNEQYF. CDR3 nucleotides: TGTGCCAGCAGTTTATCCCCTACTAGCTGGAGTAAAAACGAGCAGTACTTC. The full variable domain, rest sourced from reference TRBV28 and TRBJ2-7, is DVKVTQSSRYLVKRTGEKVFLECVQDMDHENMFWYRQDPGLGLRLIYFSYDVKMKEKGDIPEGYSVSREKKERFSLILESASTNQTSMYLCASSLSPTSWSKNEQYFGPGTRLTVT.

The J gene is TRBJ1-1, the V gene TRBV27; perhaps TRBD1 as D (6 bases). Between the trimmed V and J ends, which lost 6 bases and 4 bases, there was a span of 15 bases. Germline V gives CDR1 MNHEY, CDR2 SMNVEV (reference sequence). CDR3 length: 14 residues. In DNA form, the CDR3 reads TGTGCCAGCAGCTTCAGGGGAGGGGGCACTGAAGCTTTCTTT. The encoded protein is CASSFRGGGTEAFF.

The chain couples TRBV5-1 to TRBJ1-1; perhaps TRBD1 as D (6 bases). V was trimmed by 0 bases and J by 5 bases, leaving 14 bases between them. The CDR3 totals 15 residues. Germline loops: CDR1 SGHRS, CDR2 YFSETQ. The CDR3 here is CASSLEQGRGTEAFF. CDR3 sequence (DNA): TGCGCCAGCAGCTTGGAACAGGGAAGGGGAACTGAAGCTTTCTTT.

This chain links TRBV21-1 with TRBJ1-5; the table gives TRBD1 as D, unverified against the DNA. TRBV21-1 is recorded as a pseudogene. This CDR3 is 18 amino acids long. The DNA of the CDR3 is TGTGCCAGCAGCAAACCCGGTGGGTCAGGGGATAGCAATCAGCCCCAGCATTTT. It translates to CASSKPGGSGDSNQPQHF.

The chain is built from TRBV30 and TRBJ1-2, with D possibly being TRBD1 (6 bases). Germline CDR1 reads GTSNPN; CDR2 reads SVGIG (reference sequence). There are 13 residues in the CDR3. V dropped 2 bases and J dropped 5 bases, with 12 bases sitting between them. In nucleotides, the CDR3 is TGTGCCTGGAGTACAGGGTTAGGATATGGCTACACCTTC. Its translation: CAWSTGLGYGYTF.

This clone has only a few counts. The chain uses TRBV15 and TRBJ2-7, with D perhaps matching TRBD1 (5 bases). The length of the CDR3 is 13 residues. Germline V gives CDR1 LNHNV, CDR2 YYDKDF (reference sequence). V was trimmed by 0 bases and J by 12 bases, leaving 15 bases between them. CDR3 bases: TGTGCCACCAGCAGAGATCATCAGGGTGCGCGGTACTTC. Its translation is CATSRDHQGARYF. Supplemented by reference TRBV15 and TRBJ2-7, the full variable domain reads DAMVIQNPRYQVTQFGKPVTLSCSQTLNHNVMYWYQQKSSQAPKLLFHYYDKDFNNEADTPDNFQSRRPNTSFCFLDIRSPGLGDTAMYLCATSRDHQGARYFGPGTRLTVT.

The gene calls are TRBV30 and TRBJ1-2; possibly TRBD1 for D (6 bases). Germline-derived CDR1 and CDR2 are GTSNPN and SVGIG (reference sequence). Between the trimmed V and J ends, which lost 2 bases and 5 bases, there was a span of 15 bases. The CDR3 extends over 14 amino acids. The CDR3 sequence: CAWSPLTGRYGYTF. As DNA, the CDR3 is TGTGCCTGGAGTCCCCTGACAGGAAGGTATGGCTACACCTTC.

This clone has just a few counts. This chain links TRBV10-2 with TRBJ2-3; TRBD2 agrees at 9 bases. This CDR3 region has 16 residues. V shed 7 bases and J 6 bases; nucleotides not matched to a gene: 14. Germline V gene sequence: CDR1 WSHSY, CDR2 SAAADI. CDR3 in amino acids: CASTLGIAGAGDTQYF. CDR3 nucleotides: TGCGCCAGCACCCTCGGGATAGCGGGGGCGGGGGATACGCAGTATTTT.

The rearrangement uses TRBV27 and TRBJ1-6, with a possible D match to TRBD1 (6 bases). CDR1 MNHEY and CDR2 SMNVEV come from the germline V gene (reference sequence). Trimming removed 2 bases at V and 7 bases at J, with 15 bases between. The CDR3 extends over 16 amino acids. This chain's CDR3 is CASSLISWQGNSPLHF. In DNA form, the CDR3 reads TGTGCCAGCAGTTTAATTAGTTGGCAGGGGAATTCACCCCTCCACTTT.

V and J are TRBV28 and TRBJ2-1; 9 bases align to TRBD2. Germline V gene sequence: CDR1 MDHEN, CDR2 SYDVKM. There are 12 residues in the CDR3. V dropped 6 bases and J dropped 9; count of bases not matched to a gene: 3. CDR3 residues: CASRLAGAEQFF. The DNA for the CDR3 is TGTGCCAGCAGATTAGCGGGAGCTGAGCAGTTCTTC.

The rearrangement joins TRBV7-6 to TRBJ2-7, with D possibly being TRBD1 (6 bases). The length of the CDR3 is 11 residues. Germline CDR1 SGHVS, CDR2 FNYEAQ. The germline V and J ends were trimmed by 5 bases and 7 bases, with 9 bases remaining between them. For the CDR3, the DNA is TGTGCCAGCAGCCCAGGGGTGGAGCAGTACTTC. This translates into CASSPGVEQYF.

This clone has just a few counts. This sequence joins TRBV4-3 and TRBJ2-3, with TRBD1 identical over 8 bases. The CDR3 sequence is 16 residues long. Germline values: CDR1 LGHNA, CDR2 YSLEER. With V trimmed by 0 bases and J by 9 bases, 11 bases remained unmatched. CDR3 loop: CASSQEWAGGLKTQYF. In DNA form, the CDR3 reads TGCGCCAGCAGCCAAGAATGGGCAGGGGGCTTAAAAACGCAGTATTTT.

The chain couples TRBV27 to TRBJ2-1; maybe TRBD2 (7 bases). Deletions cut 3 bases from V and 4 bases from J, with 10 bases between. CDR3 length: 14 amino acids. The germline V gene encodes CDR1 MNHEY and CDR2 SMNVEV (reference sequence). CDR3 loop: CASSFGGPYNEQFF. DNA of the CDR3: TGTGCCAGCAGTTTCGGGGGGCCGTACAATGAGCAGTTCTTC.

The chain joins TRBV4-2 to TRBJ2-7; possibly TRBD1 for D (6 bases). The CDR3 length is 15 residues. The germline V gene has CDR1 LGHNA and CDR2 YNFKEQ. Trimming stripped 1 base from V and 5 bases from J, with 15 bases between. The CDR3 region is CASSQVGGQGNEQYF. The CDR3, as DNA: TGTGCCAGCAGCCAAGTAGGAGGCCAGGGGAACGAGCAGTACTTC.

The rearrangement links TRBV11-2 to TRBJ2-1; 8 bases align to TRBD1. CDR1 SGHAT and CDR2 FQNNGV come from the germline V gene. The V and J ends lost 5 bases and 4 bases, in that order; junction bases with no gene match: 7. The CDR3 is made up of 15 amino acids. The CDR3 is CASSPPGQVYNEQFF. CDR3 nucleotides: TGTGCCAGCAGCCCCCCGGGACAGGTGTACAATGAGCAGTTCTTC.

The V gene is TRBV24-1, the J gene TRBJ2-3; tentative D call: TRBD1 (6 bases). Trimming took 2 bases from V and 3 from J, leaving 8 bases between them. Germline CDR1 reads KGHDR; CDR2 reads SFDVKD. The CDR3 covers 14 residues. CDR3 amino acids: CATSDWGLTDTQYF. The CDR3 bases are TGTGCCACCAGTGATTGGGGGCTGACAGATACGCAGTATTTT.

The chain couples TRBV24-1 to TRBJ2-1, with 8 bases matching TRBD2. The J segment lost 7 bases and the V segment lost 5 bases, leaving 12 bases of the junction unmatched. Germline V lookup: CDR1 KGHDR, CDR2 SFDVKD. This CDR3 contains 16 residues. This CDR3 reads CATSGITSGLRNEQFF. In nucleotides, the CDR3 is TGTGCCACCAGTGGGATAACTAGCGGCCTGAGGAATGAGCAGTTCTTC.

In DNA, the CDR3 is TGTGCCAGCAGCCAAGCCACAGGGTACTACCAAGAGACCCAGTACTTC. Translating gives CASSQATGYYQETQYF. The V call is TRBV3-1 (or the pseudogene TRBV3-2), the J call TRBJ2-5; the D gene is possibly TRBD1 (6 bases). CDR1 and CDR2 from the germline V gene are LGHDT and YNNKEL (reference sequence). V gave up 1 base and J gave up 0 bases, with 12 bases separating them. CDR3 length equals 16 residues.

The chain uses TRBV21-1 and TRBJ2-7; TRBD2 reflects the table's D call only, with no check against the DNA. TRBV21-1 is marked as a pseudogene. The CDR3 length is 14 residues. The CDR3 nucleotides are TGTGCCAGCAGCGCGAGACTAGCGGGAGGGCAGCCGTACTTC. Protein: CASSARLAGGQPYF.

This sequence joins TRBV2 and TRBJ1-2; D is perhaps TRBD1 (5 bases). This CDR3 has 14 amino acids. Germline V gene sequence: CDR1 SNHLY, CDR2 FYNNEI. Trimming took off 2 bases at V and 4 bases at J, with 11 bases between the two ends. This CDR3 reads CASSERGEVYGYTF. CDR3 bases: TGTGCCAGCAGTGAACGGGGGGAGGTCTATGGCTACACCTTC.

V is TRBV27 and J is TRBJ1-5; D possibly corresponds to TRBD1 (5 bases). CDR1 and CDR2 (germline): MNHEY, SMNVEV (reference sequence). V lost 2 bases and J 7 bases, leaving 15 bases between the germline ends. This CDR3 region has 15 residues. The CDR3 nucleotides are TGTGCCAGCAGTTTAGAATCCCCTCAGGGACAGCCCCAGCATTTT. This codes for CASSLESPQGQPQHF.

The gene calls are TRBV27 and TRBJ1-2; the D is unclear. In germline, CDR1 is MNHEY, CDR2 SMNVEV (reference sequence). This CDR3 contains 13 residues. The ends were cut back, 5 bases at V and 6 bases at J, with 13 bases in the middle. As DNA, the CDR3 is TGTGCCAGCAGTCTCTCCGGGAACCATGGCTACACCTTC. It codes for CASSLSGNHGYTF.

The chain is built from TRBV19 and TRBJ2-5; D ambiguous. This CDR3 comprises 13 residues. The V end was cut by 1 base, the J end by 4 bases, with 7 bases between. The germline gives CDR1 LNHDA, CDR2 SQIVND (reference sequence). This chain's CDR3 is CASSIVTGETQYF. CDR3 sequence (DNA): TGTGCCAGTAGTATAGTAACGGGAGAGACCCAGTACTTC.